This entry lists 27 T cell receptor beta chains sequenced from one sample in a study of T-cell memory formation after mild COVID-19. TCRdb itself ran the 5' RACE reads through MiXCR, one entry per CDR3 protein. The table has hundreds of thousands of distinct CDR3 sequences, 15% to 20% seen once; the top ten hold about a fifth. Specimen: PBMCs or a T cell subset sorted from them (not recorded which). The receptors here all came from a man between 18 and 35 years old who had mild COVID-19 (a few samples of this study predate the infection). Cell type and time point are not known.

The rearrangement uses TRBV20-1 and TRBJ2-1, with D possibly being TRBD1 (5 bases). V shed 4 bases and J shed 5 bases, with 9 bases lying between them. The CDR3 extends over 12 amino acids. Germline assignment: CDR1 DFQATT and CDR2 SNEGSKA (reference sequence). DNA for the CDR3: TGCAGTGCTATGCGACAGAACAATGAGCAGTTCTTC. Encoded protein: CSAMRQNNEQFF.

This clonotype showed up just a few times. This chain links TRBV20-1 with TRBJ2-1; the D gene is possibly TRBD1 (6 bases). Between the trimmed V and J ends, which lost 2 bases and 1 base, there was a span of 9 bases. CDR3 length: 14 amino acids. Germline assignment: CDR1 DFQATT and CDR2 SNEGSKA (reference sequence). The CDR3, as DNA: TGCAGTGCTAGATTCACAGGGTCCTACAATGAGCAGTTCTTC. Translation: CSARFTGSYNEQFF.

A few counts support this clonotype. J is TRBJ1-1 and V is TRBV3-1; 7 positions agree with TRBD1. CDR3 length: 15 residues. The germline V gene encodes CDR1 LGHDT and CDR2 YNNKEL (reference sequence). Trimming removed 1 base from V and 11 bases from J; junction bases left unmatched: 13. CDR3 amino acids: CASSQAETGPQVAFF. Here the CDR3 DNA reads TGTGCCAGCAGCCAAGCTGAGACAGGGCCCCAGGTCGCTTTCTTT.

V usage is TRBV7-9 and J usage is TRBJ2-7, with a possible D match to TRBD1 (7 bases). The CDR3 is made up of 15 amino acids. V was cut by 1 base and J by 6 bases, with 16 bases left in between. Germline assignment: CDR1 SEHNR and CDR2 FQNEAQ (reference sequence). The CDR3 bases are TGTGCCAGCAGCTTAGGTGACAGGGACTCGGCCGAGCAGTACGTC. It is translated as CASSLGDRDSAEQYV.

The CDR3 here is CASRASWGTEAFF. CDR3 sequence (DNA): TGTGCCAGCCGGGCCTCATGGGGCACTGAAGCTTTCTTT. The chain employs TRBV7-3 and TRBJ1-1; D is ambiguous. CDR1 and CDR2 from the germline V gene are SGHTA and FQGTGA. There are 13 residues in the CDR3. V gave up 8 bases and J gave up 4 bases, with 14 bases separating them.

This sequence joins TRBV20-1 and TRBJ2-7, with 7 bases fitting TRBD1. The CDR3 covers 13 residues. Trimming took 5 bases from V and 2 from J; bases not matched to a gene: 6. Germline V CDR1 and CDR2: DFQATT, SNEGSKA (reference sequence). The CDR3 DNA is TGCAGTGCTGCCCGACAGGGACCCTACGAGCAGTACGTC. It codes for CSAARQGPYEQYV.

This chain uses TRBV5-5 with TRBJ2-1, with 13 bases matching TRBD2. The germline V gene has CDR1 SGHKS and CDR2 YYEKEE (reference sequence). The CDR3 covers 15 residues. V was pared by 4 bases and J by 7 bases, with 5 bases of the junction left unmatched. The CDR3 here is CASSLGGLAGNEQFF. The CDR3 nucleotides are TGTGCCAGCAGCCTCGGGGGACTAGCGGGGAATGAGCAGTTCTTC.

This clonotype was seen more than once but under ten times. Here the CDR3 reads CASSFPTGGPTDTQYF. The DNA of the CDR3 is TGTGCCAGCAGCTTCCCGACGGGGGGGCCGACAGATACGCAGTATTTT. This chain connects TRBV7-9 to TRBJ2-3; 8 bases are a match to TRBD2. Germline trimming cut 3 bases from V and 3 bases from J; bases unmatched to any gene: 8. Germline lookup yields CDR1 SEHNR and CDR2 FQNEAQ (reference sequence). The CDR3 contains 16 residues.

This clonotype was picked up a small number of times. This chain uses TRBV6-5 with TRBJ2-2; the match to TRBD2 covers 9 bases. Trimming at V came to 7 bases and at J to 2 bases, leaving 14 bases not matched to a gene. This CDR3 is 18 amino acids long. CDR1 and CDR2 from the germline V gene are MNHEY and SVGAGI. The CDR3 region is CASTRGRGGKPNTGELFF. CDR3 nucleotides: TGTGCCAGCACCCGGGGGCGGGGGGGCAAACCAAACACCGGGGAGCTGTTTTTT.

There are a few counts of this clonotype. DNA of the CDR3: TGTGCCAGCAGCATATTCCGGGACAGAGAGCAGTTCTTC. It codes for CASSIFRDREQFF. The chain has TRBV11-2 and TRBJ2-1; 7 bases line up with TRBD1. CDR1 is SGHAT, CDR2 FQNNGV, per germline. V lost 5 bases, J lost 10 bases, and 8 bases stayed unmatched. The CDR3 is made up of 13 amino acids.

This clonotype was recorded a few times. The chain joins TRBV29-1 to TRBJ1-2; D uncertain. The CDR3 runs 12 residues. CDR1 and CDR2 from the germline V gene are SQVTM and ANQGSEA. The V and J ends lost 1 base and 5 bases respectively, with 8 bases between them. The CDR3 is CSVEGGGYGYTF. CDR3 sequence (DNA): TGCAGCGTTGAAGGGGGAGGGTATGGCTACACCTTC.

This clonotype appeared many times. The V and J genes are TRBV24-1 and TRBJ2-5; no reliable D call. The CDR3 length is 13 residues. Trimming removed 3 bases at V and 5 bases at J, with 9 bases between. CDR1 is KGHDR and CDR2 is SFDVKD in the germline V gene. The CDR3 region is CATSDGPTETQYF. The DNA of the CDR3 is TGTGCCACCAGTGATGGTCCTACGGAGACCCAGTACTTC.

This clonotype was found many times. The gene calls are TRBV10-3 and TRBJ2-7; D is unclear. Germline CDR1 is ENHRY and CDR2 is SYGVKD. Trimming stripped 5 bases from V and 1 base from J, with 12 bases between. This CDR3 is 14 amino acids long. The CDR3 DNA reads TGTGCCATCAGTCCGTATGGCACATCCTACGAGCAGTACTTC. Its protein is CAISPYGTSYEQYF.

This clonotype was recorded a few times. V and J are TRBV20-1 and TRBJ2-1; 13 bases agree with TRBD2. With V trimmed by 6 bases and J by 7 bases, 6 bases remained unmatched. CDR1 and CDR2 (germline): DFQATT, SNEGSKA (reference sequence). The CDR3 contains 14 residues. The CDR3 DNA reads as TGCAGTGCCGTGCGGACTAGCGGGGGTAATGAGCAGTTCTTC. Amino acid sequence: CSAVRTSGGNEQFF.

The rearrangement uses TRBV12-3 or TRBV12-4 and TRBJ2-1; D remains unclear. The CDR3 runs to 11 residues. Trimming stripped 8 bases from V and 13 bases from J, with 15 bases between. This CDR3 is CASGKARYQFF. CDR3 nucleotides: TGTGCCAGCGGTAAGGCCCGATACCAGTTCTTC.

This clonotype has just a few counts. The chain links TRBV7-9 to TRBJ1-4, with 10 bases matching TRBD1. The CDR3 totals 16 residues. V shed 4 bases, J shed 12 bases, and the junction held 14 bases outside the gene matches. Germline V CDR1 and CDR2: SEHNR, FQNEAQ (reference sequence). CDR3 sequence (DNA): TGTGCCAGCAGCTCACCGGGACAGGGGACTATCGGCGAACTGTTTTTT. The encoded protein is CASSSPGQGTIGELFF.

V and J are TRBV7-6 and TRBJ2-7; no clear D. Looked up from germline, CDR1 is SGHVS and CDR2 is FNYEAQ. V shed 1 base and J shed 2 bases, with 12 bases lying between them. This CDR3 comprises 15 residues. This CDR3 reads CASSLVTESAYEQYF. The CDR3 region has the DNA TGTGCCAGCAGCTTAGTCACAGAGAGCGCCTACGAGCAGTACTTC.

This chain connects TRBV5-4 to TRBJ2-1; 9 bases match TRBD2. The J segment lost 4 bases and the V segment lost 0 bases, leaving 8 bases of the junction unmatched. The CDR3 sequence is 17 residues long. CDR1 and CDR2 (germline): SGHNT, YYREEE (reference sequence). The CDR3 sequence: CASSLAPGLAGYNEQFF. CDR3 bases: TGTGCCAGCAGCTTGGCCCCCGGGCTAGCGGGGTACAATGAGCAGTTCTTC.

The chain employs TRBV28 and TRBJ1-6; 7 bases match TRBD1. Losses at the gene ends were 8 bases for V and 6 bases for J; bases not matched to a gene: 7. The CDR3 totals 14 residues. Germline V gene sequence: CDR1 MDHEN, CDR2 SYDVKM. The CDR3 bases are TGTGCCAGCCACATGGGACAGTCTAATTCACCCCTCCACTTT. It codes for CASHMGQSNSPLHF.

This clonotype turned up a few times. The chain joins TRBV6-2 or TRBV6-3 to TRBJ2-7, with 7 bases lining up with TRBD1. CDR1 and CDR2 (germline): MNHEY, SVGEGT. The length of the CDR3 is 14 residues. V lost 5 bases and J lost 0; bases outside the gene matches: 4. DNA for the CDR3: TGTGCCAGCAGTCAGGGACAGAGCTCCTACGAGCAGTACTTC. Translation: CASSQGQSSYEQYF.

This clonotype was found a few times. The V and J genes are TRBV6-2 or TRBV6-3 and TRBJ2-1; 8 positions agree with TRBD1. The germline V gene has CDR1 MNHEY and CDR2 SVGEGT. This CDR3 contains 15 residues. J gave up 0 bases and V 5 bases, and 3 bases lay outside the gene matches. The CDR3 sequence: CASSRQGASYNEQFF. The CDR3 coding sequence is TGTGCCAGCAGTCGTCAGGGGGCCTCCTACAATGAGCAGTTCTTC.

The V gene is TRBV6-2 or TRBV6-3, the J gene TRBJ1-1; D is perhaps TRBD1 (6 bases). Germline CDR1 MNHEY, CDR2 SVGEGT. V lost 7 bases to trimming and J lost 4 bases, with 16 bases between them. This CDR3 has 14 residues. The CDR3 region has the DNA TGTGCCAGCACCTTCGTGAAAGGGGGCACTGAAGCTTTCTTT. Protein: CASTFVKGGTEAFF.

This chain links TRBV5-5 with TRBJ2-6; tentatively, D is TRBD1 (6 bases). CDR1 and CDR2 from the germline V gene are SGHKS and YYEKEE (reference sequence). V dropped 2 bases and J dropped 0 bases, with 9 bases sitting between them. The length of the CDR3 is 16 residues. CDR3 in DNA: TGTGCCAGCAGCTTAACAGGGAACTCTGGGGCCAACGTCCTGACTTTC. Amino acids: CASSLTGNSGANVLTF.

The V gene is TRBV20-1, the J gene TRBJ1-5; no clear D. V lost 3 bases and J 0 bases, leaving 9 bases between the germline ends. The CDR3 totals 14 residues. Germline assignment: CDR1 DFQATT and CDR2 SNEGSKA (reference sequence). The CDR3 DNA follows: TGCAGTGCTAGCCGGGATTATAGCAATCAGCCCCAGCATTTT. This codes for CSASRDYSNQPQHF.

CDR3 protein: CASRFRAEGNEQYF. CDR3 in DNA: TGTGCCAGCAGATTTCGGGCAGAGGGAAACGAGCAGTACTTC. V is TRBV12-3 or TRBV12-4 and J is TRBJ2-7, with a possible D match to TRBD2 (5 bases). Trimming left V 6 bases short and J 5 bases short, with 17 bases between. The CDR3 runs to 14 residues.

The gene calls are TRBV27 and TRBJ2-7; possible D gene TRBD1, 6 bases. The germline V gene has CDR1 MNHEY and CDR2 SMNVEV (reference sequence). V dropped 5 bases and J dropped 4 bases, with 15 bases sitting between them. This CDR3 has 14 amino acids. This chain's CDR3 is CASSRNRAGYEQYF. The CDR3 DNA reads TGTGCCAGCAGTCGAAACAGGGCTGGTTACGAGCAGTACTTC.

This clonotype has a count of ten or more. The rearrangement joins TRBV20-1 to TRBJ2-5, with D perhaps matching TRBD2 (6 bases). Trimming removed 6 bases from V and 4 bases from J, with 15 bases in between. The germline CDR1 and CDR2 sequences are DFQATT and SNEGSKA (reference sequence). The CDR3 runs to 13 residues. The CDR3 spells CSAPIVGGETQYF. For the CDR3, the DNA is TGCAGTGCCCCGATAGTGGGGGGAGAGACCCAGTACTTC.